These T cell receptor beta chains were read from a single sample in a study of cytomegalovirus exposure and HLA in healthy donors. Sequenced by immunoSEQ multiplex PCR; TCRdb stores in-frame clones only, minus some. Listed are some 120,000 clones; 5.5% to 8% falls within the top ten. The sample was PBMCs. Every receptor here comes from a man in his forties in good health and CMV-seropositive. Both conserved end residues are part of each CDR3. D genes are given only for firm matches.

CDR3aa: CASSPDRTEAFF
CDR3nt: TGCGCCAGCAGCCCGGACAGAACTGAAGCTTTCTTT
j_gene: TRBJ1-1
d_gene: .
v_gene: TRBV5-1

CDR3aa: CASSIGGLGQETQYF
CDR3nt: TGTGCCAGTAGTATAGGCGGGCTAGGTCAAGAGACCCAGTACTTC
j_gene: TRBJ2-5
d_gene: .
v_gene: TRBV19

CDR3aa: CASSKVPGVQPQHF
CDR3nt: TGTGCCAGCAGCAAAGTCCCAGGGGTTCAGCCCCAGCATTTT
j_gene: TRBJ1-5
d_gene: .
v_gene: TRBV7-2

CDR3aa: CASSPRQGGDYGYTF
CDR3nt: TGTGCCAGCAGCCCTCGACAGGGGGGTGACTATGGCTACACCTTC
j_gene: TRBJ1-2
d_gene: TRBD1
v_gene: TRBV28

CDR3aa: CASRTGLGEYGYTF
CDR3nt: TGTGCCAGCAGGACAGGACTGGGGGAATATGGCTACACCTTC
j_gene: TRBJ1-2
d_gene: .
v_gene: TRBV2

CDR3aa: CASSPDRDQPQHF
CDR3nt: TGTGCCAGCAGCCCGGACAGGGATCAGCCCCAGCATTTT
j_gene: TRBJ1-5
d_gene: TRBD1
v_gene: TRBV7-3

CDR3aa: CAISDPERGGETQYF
CDR3nt: TGTGCCATCAGTGACCCGGAGAGGGGAGGAGAGACCCAGTACTTC
j_gene: TRBJ2-5
d_gene: .
v_gene: TRBV10-3

CDR3aa: CASRRTGEMEYEQYF
CDR3nt: TGTGCCAGCCGGCGCACAGGGGAAATGGAGTACGAGCAGTACTTC
j_gene: TRBJ2-7
d_gene: TRBD1
v_gene: TRBV27

CDR3aa: CASSRETGGRGYTF
CDR3nt: TGTGCCAGCAGCCGGGAAACAGGGGGCAGGGGCTACACCTTC
j_gene: TRBJ1-2
d_gene: TRBD1
v_gene: TRBV6-5

CDR3aa: CASSLEGTSIYEQYF
CDR3nt: TGCGCCAGCAGCTTGGAAGGGACTAGCATTTACGAGCAGTACTTC
j_gene: TRBJ2-7
d_gene: TRBD2
v_gene: TRBV5-1

CDR3aa: CASGFGLATGELFF
CDR3nt: TGTGCTAGTGGTTTCGGCCTAGCAACCGGGGAGCTGTTTTTT
j_gene: TRBJ2-2
d_gene: .
v_gene: TRBV12-5

CDR3aa: CASSPGIEAGVVGGHQETQYF
CDR3nt: TGTGCCAGCAGCCCCGGGATTGAAGCGGGAGTGGTCGGGGGGCACCAAGAGACCCAGTACTTC
j_gene: TRBJ2-5
d_gene: TRBD2
v_gene: TRBV28

CDR3aa: CASSFRLQGAVVGSKNIQYF
CDR3nt: TGTGCCAGCAGTTTCCGTTTACAAGGAGCGGTCGTGGGATCCAAAAACATTCAGTACTTC
j_gene: TRBJ2-4
d_gene: .
v_gene: TRBV27

CDR3aa: CASSLGAGSTYEQYF
CDR3nt: TGTGCCAGCAGCTTAGGTGCGGGTTCAACCTACGAGCAGTACTTC
j_gene: TRBJ2-7
d_gene: .
v_gene: TRBV7-9

CDR3aa: CASSTHSSGRTNEQFF
CDR3nt: TGTGCCAGTAGTACCCACTCCAGCGGGAGAACCAATGAGCAGTTCTTC
j_gene: TRBJ2-1
d_gene: TRBD2
v_gene: TRBV19

CDR3aa: CSVEDRLAGATNEQFF
CDR3nt: TGCAGCGTTGAAGATCGGCTAGCGGGAGCCACGAATGAGCAGTTCTTC
j_gene: TRBJ2-1
d_gene: TRBD2
v_gene: TRBV29-1

CDR3aa: CASSPPGGTSEQYF
CDR3nt: TGTGCCAGCAGCCCCCCCGGGGGTACCTCGGAGCAGTACTTC
j_gene: TRBJ2-7
d_gene: .
v_gene: TRBV25-1

CDR3aa: CASSFRGTSGISYEQYF
CDR3nt: TGTGCCAGCAGTTTTCGCGGGACTAGCGGAATCTCCTACGAGCAGTACTTC
j_gene: TRBJ2-7
d_gene: TRBD2
v_gene: TRBV28

CDR3aa: CASSSIAGRDEQYF
CDR3nt: TGTGCCAGCAGTTCTATAGCGGGAAGGGACGAGCAGTACTTC
j_gene: TRBJ2-7
d_gene: TRBD2
v_gene: TRBV27

CDR3aa: CASSSPGQGYHGYTF
CDR3nt: TGTGCCAGCAGCTCTCCGGGACAGGGGTACCATGGCTACACCTTC
j_gene: TRBJ1-2
d_gene: TRBD1
v_gene: TRBV5-5

CDR3aa: CASSLVGTGELFF
CDR3nt: TGCGCCAGCAGCTTGGTCGGGACCGGGGAGCTGTTTTTT
j_gene: TRBJ2-2
d_gene: .
v_gene: TRBV5-1

CDR3aa: CASSATRFTSYEQYF
CDR3nt: TGTGCCAGTAGTGCCACTAGGTTTACTTCCTACGAGCAGTACTTC
j_gene: TRBJ2-7
d_gene: .
v_gene: TRBV19

CDR3aa: CASSRNSGDGTDTQYF
CDR3nt: TGTGCCAGCAGCCGTAATAGCGGAGACGGGACAGATACGCAGTATTTT
j_gene: TRBJ2-3
d_gene: .
v_gene: TRBV7-2

CDR3aa: CACSGTVDYGYTF
CDR3nt: TGTGCCTGTTCCGGGACAGTCGACTATGGCTACACCTTC
j_gene: TRBJ1-2
d_gene: TRBD1
v_gene: TRBV30

CDR3aa: CASSSDSAYNQPQHF
CDR3nt: TGTGCCAGCAGCTCCGACAGTGCCTACAATCAGCCCCAGCATTTT
j_gene: TRBJ1-5
d_gene: .
v_gene: TRBV7-9

CDR3aa: CASSLRTGPTDTQYF
CDR3nt: TGTGCCAGCAGTTTAAGAACAGGGCCCACAGATACGCAGTATTTT
j_gene: TRBJ2-3
d_gene: .
v_gene: TRBV28

CDR3aa: CASSSQTGARGNEQFF
CDR3nt: TGTGCCAGCAGCTCTCAGACAGGGGCTCGGGGCAATGAGCAGTTCTTC
j_gene: TRBJ2-1
d_gene: TRBD1
v_gene: TRBV9

CDR3aa: CASSKEFGAFF
CDR3nt: TGTGCCAGCAGCAAAGAATTCGGAGCTTTCTTT
j_gene: TRBJ1-1
d_gene: .
v_gene: TRBV21-1

CDR3aa: CASSFNRGSGYEQYF
CDR3nt: TGTGCCAGCAGCTTTAACAGGGGGTCGGGCTACGAGCAGTACTTC
j_gene: TRBJ2-7
d_gene: TRBD1
v_gene: TRBV7-2

CDR3aa: CASSSNPSGSYEQYF
CDR3nt: TGTGCCAGCAGCTCGAACCCTAGCGGCTCCTACGAGCAGTACTTC
j_gene: TRBJ2-7
d_gene: TRBD2
v_gene: TRBV7-8

CDR3aa: CASSAGQGAYNEQFF
CDR3nt: TGTGCCAGCAGCGCCGGACAGGGCGCCTACAATGAGCAGTTCTTC
j_gene: TRBJ2-1
d_gene: TRBD1
v_gene: TRBV9

CDR3aa: CASSLGPDSSTDTQYF
CDR3nt: TGCGCCAGCAGCTTGGGTCCAGACTCTAGCACAGATACGCAGTATTTT
j_gene: TRBJ2-3
d_gene: .
v_gene: TRBV5-1

CDR3aa: CASKFGDFEAFF
CDR3nt: TGTGCCAGTAAATTTGGAGACTTTGAAGCTTTCTTT
j_gene: TRBJ1-1
d_gene: .
v_gene: TRBV28

CDR3aa: CASRDRSYSNQPQHF
CDR3nt: TGTGCCAGCAGGGACAGGTCCTATAGCAATCAGCCCCAGCATTTT
j_gene: TRBJ1-5
d_gene: TRBD1
v_gene: TRBV2

CDR3aa: CASSFPPSGTGDYGYTF
CDR3nt: TGTGCCAGCAGTTTCCCACCCTCTGGGACAGGGGACTATGGCTACACCTTC
j_gene: TRBJ1-2
d_gene: TRBD1
v_gene: TRBV28

CDR3aa: CAIREGRETQYF
CDR3nt: TGTGCCATCAGGGAGGGGAGGGAGACCCAGTACTTC
j_gene: TRBJ2-5
d_gene: .
v_gene: TRBV10-3

CDR3aa: CASSEGTGGMTDTQYF
CDR3nt: TGTGCCAGCAGTGAAGGGACAGGGGGAATGACAGATACGCAGTATTTT
j_gene: TRBJ2-3
d_gene: TRBD1
v_gene: TRBV25-1

CDR3aa: CASTHAKREGSRAQYF
CDR3nt: TGTGCCAGCACCCACGCCAAGCGGGAGGGCTCTCGAGCGCAGTATTTT
j_gene: TRBJ2-3
d_gene: TRBD2
v_gene: TRBV28

CDR3aa: CASSLWQGIGNQPQHF
CDR3nt: TGTGCCAGCAGTTTGTGGCAGGGGATCGGCAATCAGCCCCAGCATTTT
j_gene: TRBJ1-5
d_gene: .
v_gene: TRBV28

CDR3aa: CASSLGSEGGTHEQFF
CDR3nt: TGCGCCAGCAGCTTGGGTTCTGAGGGAGGGACGCATGAGCAGTTCTTC
j_gene: TRBJ2-1
d_gene: TRBD2
v_gene: TRBV5-1

CDR3aa: CSVEGGTTGAYEQYF
CDR3nt: TGCAGCGTTGAAGGGGGGACCACAGGGGCCTACGAGCAGTACTTC
j_gene: TRBJ2-7
d_gene: TRBD1
v_gene: TRBV29-1

CDR3aa: CASSLTLRTALNEKLFF
CDR3nt: TGTGCCAGCAGCCTAACTTTACGGACAGCTCTTAATGAAAAACTGTTTTTT
j_gene: TRBJ1-4
d_gene: .
v_gene: TRBV7-9

CDR3aa: CSVELDNQETQYF
CDR3nt: TGCAGCGTTGAACTGGACAACCAAGAGACCCAGTACTTC
j_gene: TRBJ2-5
d_gene: .
v_gene: TRBV29-1